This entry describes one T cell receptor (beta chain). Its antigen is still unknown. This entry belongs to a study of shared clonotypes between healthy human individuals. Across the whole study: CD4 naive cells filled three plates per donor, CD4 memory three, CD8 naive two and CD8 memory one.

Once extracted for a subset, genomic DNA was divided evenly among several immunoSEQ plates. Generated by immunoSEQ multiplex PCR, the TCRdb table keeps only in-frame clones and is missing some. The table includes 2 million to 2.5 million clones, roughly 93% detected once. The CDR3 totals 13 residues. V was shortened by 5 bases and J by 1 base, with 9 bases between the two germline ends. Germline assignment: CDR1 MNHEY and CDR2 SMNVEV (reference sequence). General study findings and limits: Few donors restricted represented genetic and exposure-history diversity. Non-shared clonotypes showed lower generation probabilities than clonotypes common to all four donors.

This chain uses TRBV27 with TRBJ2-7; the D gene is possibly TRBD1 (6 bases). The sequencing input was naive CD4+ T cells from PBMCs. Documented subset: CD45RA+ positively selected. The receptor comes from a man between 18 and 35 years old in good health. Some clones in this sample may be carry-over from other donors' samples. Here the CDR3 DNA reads TGTGCCAGCAGTCGACAGGAATCCTACGAGCAGTACTTC. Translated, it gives CASSRQESYEQYF.